This passage covers 25 T cell receptor beta chains from one sample sequenced in a study of preoperative IRX-2 immunotherapy in early breast cancer. TCRdb's copy holds only in-frame clones and misses some; the assay was immunoSEQ multiplex PCR. The sample has around 88,000 clones; 86% are singletons. Treatment indicated: preoperative locoregional IRX-2 cytokine immunotherapy. Sample: tumor tissue, taken after IRX-2 immunotherapy. All receptors derive from a human donor with breast cancer.

The CDR3 nucleotides read TGTGCCAGCAGTCCCCGGGTGGATGGAGCTAACTATGGCTACACCTTC. It translates to CASSPRVDGANYGYTF. V gene TRBV6-4 combines with J gene TRBJ1-2; D call uncertain. The CDR3 extends over 16 amino acids. The germline V gene encodes CDR1 MRHNA and CDR2 SNTAGT. V lost 5 bases, J lost 0 bases, and 16 bases lay in between.

V usage is TRBV7-1 and J usage is TRBJ2-7, with TRBD1 as a possible D gene (6 bases). TRBV7-1 counts as an open reading frame of uncertain function. V lost 5 bases and J 0 bases, leaving 17 bases between the germline ends. The CDR3 contains 16 residues. The CDR3 region has the DNA TGTGCCAGCAGCCCTGGAGGACAGTTAAGCTCCTACGAGCAGTACTTC. Translated: CASSPGGQLSSYEQYF.

This chain links TRBV6-7 with TRBJ2-1; TRBD2 might be the D (5 bases). TRBV6-7 is noted as an ORF with a role that remains uncertain. The CDR3 is 14 amino acids. V lost 2 bases to trimming and J lost 10 bases, with 15 bases between them. In DNA, the CDR3 is TGTGCCAGCAGTTACGGAGGATCTAGGTTCGAGCAGTTCTTC. It codes for CASSYGGSRFEQFF.

This clone was seen a handful of times. V gene TRBV30 combines with J gene TRBJ1-2, with D unresolved. Trimming cost V 6 bases and J 4 bases, with 18 bases left between them. The CDR3 is 14 residues long. Germline CDR1 is GTSNPN and CDR2 is SVGIG (reference sequence). The CDR3 loop reads CACTVDRSFYGYTF. In DNA, the CDR3 is TGTGCCTGCACCGTGGATAGAAGTTTCTATGGCTACACCTTC.

J is TRBJ2-7 and V is TRBV7-6, with D unresolved. The CDR3 runs to 14 residues. Looked up from germline, CDR1 is SGHVS and CDR2 is FNYEAQ. Trimming stripped 1 base from V and 5 bases from J, with 12 bases between. The CDR3 loop is CASSLEVAGDEQYF. CDR3 in DNA: TGTGCCAGCAGCTTAGAGGTAGCAGGTGACGAGCAGTACTTC.

The V and J genes are TRBV18 and TRBJ2-1; D is unresolved. Trimming stripped 2 bases from V and 8 bases from J, with 10 bases between. The CDR3 loop spans 13 amino acids. Germline V gene data show CDR1 as KGHSH and CDR2 as LQKENI. CDR3 residues: CASSPTPEDEQFF. CDR3 bases: TGTGCCAGCTCACCAACCCCAGAAGATGAGCAGTTCTTC.

This chain uses TRBV11-3 with TRBJ1-4; D is possibly TRBD1 (6 bases). The CDR3 extends over 14 amino acids. Per germline, CDR1 SGHNT and CDR2 YENEEA. Trimming cost V 3 bases and J 11 bases, with 16 bases left between them. This CDR3 reads CASSLAGHDGKLFF. The CDR3 region has the DNA TGTGCCAGCAGCTTGGCGGGACATGACGGGAAACTGTTTTTT. Variable domain in full (rest from reference TRBV11-3 and TRBJ1-4): EAGVVQSPRYKIIEKKQPVAFWCNPISGHNTLYWYLQNLGQGPELLIRYENEEAVDDSQLPKDRFSAERLKGVDSTLKIQPAELGDSAVYLCASSLAGHDGKLFFGSGTQLSVL.

This sequence joins TRBV4-1 and TRBJ1-6, with a weak D call TRBD1 (6 bases). CDR1 and CDR2 (germline): MGHRA, YSYEKL. Between the trimmed V and J ends, which lost 4 bases and 10 bases, there was a span of 20 bases. This CDR3 is 16 amino acids long. This CDR3 reads CASSPSGEGTWSPLHF. The CDR3 coding sequence is TGCGCCAGCAGCCCGTCCGGGGAGGGGACATGGTCACCCCTCCACTTT.

This clone has more than one count but fewer than ten. The gene calls are TRBV6-1 and TRBJ1-2, with D tentatively TRBD1 (5 bases). Germline V CDR1 and CDR2: MNHNS, SASEGT. The CDR3 totals 14 residues. Trimming removed 1 base from V and 6 bases from J, with 12 bases in between. CDR3 sequence: CASSEVFGGDGYTF. CDR3 DNA sequence: TGTGCCAGCAGTGAAGTTTTCGGAGGGGATGGCTACACCTTC.

This chain uses TRBV1 with TRBJ1-6. TRBV1 is a pseudogene locus. The CDR3 spans 14 residues. The chain's CDR3 is CASASGTNNSPLHF. The CDR3, as DNA: TGCGCCAGCGCATCCGGGACGAATAATTCACCCCTCCACTTT.

The chain has TRBV10-1 and TRBJ2-7; the D gene is possibly TRBD2 (6 bases). Per germline, CDR1 WNHNN and CDR2 SYGVQD (reference sequence). Trimming stripped 0 bases from V and 6 bases from J, with 9 bases between. CDR3 size: 13 residues. The CDR3 sequence: CASSESRRAEQYF. In nucleotides, the CDR3 is TGCGCCAGCAGTGAGTCCCGGAGGGCCGAGCAGTACTTC.

This clone showed up just a few times. V and J are TRBV5-1 and TRBJ2-2; TRBD2 might be the D (7 bases). CDR1 is SGHRS and CDR2 is YFSETQ in the germline V gene. With 4 bases removed from V and 7 bases from J, the gap between germline ends came to 14 bases. The CDR3 is 14 amino acids. This CDR3 reads CASSPGGADGELFF. The DNA for the CDR3 is TGCGCCAGCAGCCCGGGGGGCGCGGACGGGGAGCTGTTTTTT. Looking up the rest from reference TRBV5-1 and TRBJ2-2 gives the full variable domain: KAGVTQTPRYLIKTRGQQVTLSCSPISGHRSVSWYQQTPGQGLQFLFEYFSETQRNKGNFPGRFSGRQFSNSRSEMNVSTLELGDSALYLCASSPGGADGELFFGEGSRLTVL.

This rearrangement joins TRBV19 to TRBJ2-2; D uncertain. Per germline, CDR1 LNHDA and CDR2 SQIVND (reference sequence). V was pared by 5 bases and J by 1 base, with 5 bases between. This CDR3 spans 13 amino acids. As DNA, the CDR3 is TGTGCCAGTAGTGGTCGGAACACCGGGGAGCTGTTTTTT. Translation: CASSGRNTGELFF.

The chain employs TRBV30 and TRBJ2-1; D is unclear. Trimming took off 0 bases at V and 8 bases at J, with 8 bases between the two ends. CDR1 and CDR2 (germline): GTSNPN, SVGIG (reference sequence). The CDR3 runs to 12 residues. DNA of the CDR3: TGTGCCTGGAGTGTCGTACATCATGAGCAGTTCTTC. This sequence encodes CAWSVVHHEQFF.

The genes are TRBV19 and TRBJ1-2, with 9 bases fitting TRBD1. The CDR3 totals 15 residues. Trimming cost V 7 bases and J 3 bases; bases outside gene matches: 9. Germline CDR1 is LNHDA and CDR2 is SQIVND (reference sequence). DNA for the CDR3: TGTGCCAGTACCATGGGACAGGGATCACACTATGGCTACACCTTC. Protein product: CASTMGQGSHYGYTF.

This clone was detected once. The V and J genes are TRBV15 and TRBJ1-1, with D hard to call. V was shortened by 1 base and J by 5 bases, with 14 bases between the two germline ends. CDR1 is LNHNV and CDR2 is YYDKDF in the germline V gene (reference sequence). This CDR3 has 15 amino acids. The CDR3 DNA follows: TGTGCCACCAGCAGAGGTTCAGGAGGAGAGACTGAAGCTTTCTTT. Its translation: CATSRGSGGETEAFF.

The V gene is TRBV6-7, the J gene TRBJ1-5; 8 nucleotides line up with TRBD1. TRBV6-7 has ORF status, its function being uncertain. V lost 8 bases and J lost 7; bases outside the gene matches: 19. The CDR3 runs 17 residues. The CDR3 DNA follows: TGTGCCAGCTCTCAGCGGAGACAGGGACAGGCGAGCCAGCCCCAGCATTTT. It codes for CASSQRRQGQASQPQHF.

In this sample, this clone turned up a few times. The rearrangement joins TRBV6-8 to TRBJ1-4; TRBD1 might be the D (5 bases). Germline CDR1 MNHGY, CDR2 SAAAGT. The ends were cut back, 6 bases at V and 5 bases at J, with 16 bases in the middle. This CDR3 comprises 15 residues. The DNA of the CDR3 is TGTGCCAGCAGCGTCCAGTTTGGGGCGAATGAAAAACTGTTTTTT. Translation gives CASSVQFGANEKLFF.

The chain is built from TRBV5-1 and TRBJ1-1; D uncertain. CDR3 length: 14 amino acids. Germline CDR1 SGHRS, CDR2 YFSETQ. The V gene lost 4 bases and the J gene lost 4 bases, with 14 bases spanning the gap. The CDR3 protein is CASSRDTGSTEAFF. CDR3 bases: TGCGCCAGCAGCCGTGATACGGGCAGCACTGAAGCTTTCTTT.

The V gene is TRBV18, the J gene TRBJ1-4; TRBD1 aligns across 9 bases. Trimming cost V 4 bases and J 5 bases; bases outside gene matches: 2. Germline lookup yields CDR1 KGHSH and CDR2 LQKENI. This CDR3 has 14 residues. For the CDR3, the DNA is TGTGCCAGCTCACTAGGACAGGGGAATGAAAAACTGTTTTTT. Protein product: CASSLGQGNEKLFF. Complete variable domain (other parts from reference TRBV18 and TRBJ1-4): NAGVMQNPRHLVRRRGQEARLRCSPMKGHSHVYWYRQLPEEGLKFMVYLQKENIIDESGMPKERFSAEFPKEGPSILRIQQVVRGDSAAYFCASSLGQGNEKLFFGSGTQLSVL.

Only one count was recorded for this clone. The chain recombines TRBV5-1 with TRBJ2-7; 13 bases are a match to TRBD2. The V gene end was trimmed by 4 bases and the J gene end by 11 bases; junction bases not matched to a gene: 12. Germline V gene lookup returns CDR1 SGHRS and CDR2 YFSETQ. The CDR3 loop spans 15 amino acids. The CDR3 DNA reads TGCGCCAGCAGCGCCGGGACTAGCGGGAAAGGTGGGAAGTACTTC. Translating gives CASSAGTSGKGGKYF.

The chain links TRBV5-4 to TRBJ1-5, with D maybe TRBD1 (5 bases). The CDR3 contains 13 residues. Germline V gene sequence: CDR1 SGHNT, CDR2 YYREEE (reference sequence). Trimming removed 2 bases at V and 7 bases at J, with 10 bases between. CDR3 DNA sequence: TGTGCCAGCAGCTTAGGTGGGGGACAGCCCCAGCATTTT. Translating it yields CASSLGGGQPQHF. Supplemented by reference TRBV5-4 and TRBJ1-5, the full variable domain reads ETGVTQSPTHLIKTRGQQVTLRCSSQSGHNTVSWYQQALGQGPQFIFQYYREEENGRGNFPPRFSGLQFPNYSSELNVNALELDDSALYLCASSLGGGQPQHFGDGTRLSIL.

The chain recombines TRBV28 with TRBJ2-7; the match to TRBD1 covers 9 bases. Looked up from germline, CDR1 is MDHEN and CDR2 is SYDVKM. This CDR3 region has 15 residues. V shed 5 bases, J shed 5 bases, and the junction held 10 bases outside the gene matches. The chain's CDR3 is CASSLGGTGQNEQYF. Here the CDR3 DNA reads TGTGCCAGCAGTCTCGGGGGGACAGGGCAAAACGAGCAGTACTTC.

The chain has TRBV11-3 and TRBJ2-7; 8 bases map to TRBD1. J lost 2 bases, V lost 5 bases, and 8 bases had no gene match. The CDR3 sequence is 15 residues long. From germline, CDR1 is SGHNT and CDR2 YENEEA. In nucleotides, the CDR3 is TGTGCCAGCAGCCCCCTGACAGGGGCGGCCTACGAGCAGTACTTC. This codes for CASSPLTGAAYEQYF.

The V and J genes are TRBV19 and TRBJ1-2, with a possible D match to TRBD1 (5 bases). Germline V gene data show CDR1 as LNHDA and CDR2 as SQIVND (reference sequence). Trimming removed 7 bases at V and 3 bases at J, with 9 bases between. The CDR3 runs to 12 residues. In nucleotides, the CDR3 is TGTGCCAGTACTACAGGTTACTATGGCTACACCTTC. Translation gives CASTTGYYGYTF.